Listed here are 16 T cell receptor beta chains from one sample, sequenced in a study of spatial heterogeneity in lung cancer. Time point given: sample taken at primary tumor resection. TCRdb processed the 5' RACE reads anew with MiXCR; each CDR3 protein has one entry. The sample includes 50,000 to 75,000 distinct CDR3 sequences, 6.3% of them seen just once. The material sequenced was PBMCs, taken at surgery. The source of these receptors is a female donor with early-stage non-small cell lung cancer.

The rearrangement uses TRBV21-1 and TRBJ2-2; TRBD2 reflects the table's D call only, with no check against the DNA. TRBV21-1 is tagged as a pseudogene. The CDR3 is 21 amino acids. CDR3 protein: CASSKSSGAGGELSNTGELFF. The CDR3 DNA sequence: TGTGCCAGCAGCAAATCCTCAGGGGCAGGAGGGGAACTGTCGAACACCGGGGAGCTGTTTTTT.

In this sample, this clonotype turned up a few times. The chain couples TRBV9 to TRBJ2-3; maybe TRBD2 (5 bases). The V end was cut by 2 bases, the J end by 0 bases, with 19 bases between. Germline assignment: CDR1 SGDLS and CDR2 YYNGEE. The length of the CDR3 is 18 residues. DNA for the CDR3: TGTGCCAGCAGCGTCGGGGTCTCCTCCTACTCTAGCACAGATACGCAGTATTTT. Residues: CASSVGVSSYSSTDTQYF.

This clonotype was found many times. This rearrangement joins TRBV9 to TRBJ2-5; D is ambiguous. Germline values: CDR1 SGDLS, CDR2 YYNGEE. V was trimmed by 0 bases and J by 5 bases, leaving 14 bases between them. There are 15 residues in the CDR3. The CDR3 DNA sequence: TGTGCCAGCAGCGTAGAGAGTTCTTCTTGGGAGACCCAGTACTTC. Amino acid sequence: CASSVESSSWETQYF. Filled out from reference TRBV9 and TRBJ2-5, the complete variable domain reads DSGVTQTPKHLITATGQRVTLRCSPRSGDLSVYWYQQSLDQGLQFLIQYYNGEERAKGNILERFSAQQFPDLHSELNLSSLELGDSALYFCASSVESSSWETQYFGPGTRLLVL.

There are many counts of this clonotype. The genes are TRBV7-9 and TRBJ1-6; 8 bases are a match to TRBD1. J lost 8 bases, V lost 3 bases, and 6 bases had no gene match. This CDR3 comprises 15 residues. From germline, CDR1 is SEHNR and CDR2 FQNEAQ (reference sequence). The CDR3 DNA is TGTGCCAGCAGCTTTGGACAGGGAGGGGATTCACCCCTCCACTTT. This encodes CASSFGQGGDSPLHF.

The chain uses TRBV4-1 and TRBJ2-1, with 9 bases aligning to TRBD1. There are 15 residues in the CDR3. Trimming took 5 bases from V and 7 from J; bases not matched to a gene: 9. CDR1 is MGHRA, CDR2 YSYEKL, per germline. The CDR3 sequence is CASSYTGGDLNEQFF. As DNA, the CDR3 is TGCGCCAGCAGCTACACAGGGGGCGATTTGAATGAGCAGTTCTTC.

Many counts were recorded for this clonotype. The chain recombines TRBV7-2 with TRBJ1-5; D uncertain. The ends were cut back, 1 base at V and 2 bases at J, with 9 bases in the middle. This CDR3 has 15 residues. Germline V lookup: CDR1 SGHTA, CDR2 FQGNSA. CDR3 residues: CASSLGGSGNQPQHF. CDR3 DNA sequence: TGTGCCAGCAGCTTAGGCGGGTCAGGCAATCAGCCCCAGCATTTT. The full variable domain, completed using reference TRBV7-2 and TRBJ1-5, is GAGVSQSPSNKVTEKGKDVELRCDPISGHTALYWYRQSLGQGLEFLIYFQGNSAPDKSGLPSDRFSAERTGGSVSTLTIQRTQQEDSAVYLCASSLGGSGNQPQHFGDGTRLSIL.

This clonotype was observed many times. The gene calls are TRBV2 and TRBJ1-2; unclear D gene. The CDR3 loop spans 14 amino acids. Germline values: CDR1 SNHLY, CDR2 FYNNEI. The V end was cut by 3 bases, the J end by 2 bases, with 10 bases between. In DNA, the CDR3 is TGTGCCAGCAGTGATCAGACTTCCAACTATGGCTACACCTTC. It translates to CASSDQTSNYGYTF.

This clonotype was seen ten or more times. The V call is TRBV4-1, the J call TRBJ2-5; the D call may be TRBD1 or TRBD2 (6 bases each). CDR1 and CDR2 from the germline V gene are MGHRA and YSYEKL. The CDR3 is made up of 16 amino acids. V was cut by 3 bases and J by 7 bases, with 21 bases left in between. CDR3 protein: CASSHGGTSSSGTQYF. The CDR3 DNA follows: TGCGCCAGCAGCCACGGAGGGACATCCAGTAGCGGGACCCAGTACTTC.

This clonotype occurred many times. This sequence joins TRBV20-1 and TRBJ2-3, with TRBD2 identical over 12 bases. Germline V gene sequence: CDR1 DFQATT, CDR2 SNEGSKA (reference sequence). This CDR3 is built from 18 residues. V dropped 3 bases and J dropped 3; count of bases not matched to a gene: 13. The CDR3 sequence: CSASRASGRVIGTDTQYF. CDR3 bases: TGCAGTGCTAGCAGGGCTAGCGGGAGGGTAATTGGAACAGATACGCAGTATTTT.

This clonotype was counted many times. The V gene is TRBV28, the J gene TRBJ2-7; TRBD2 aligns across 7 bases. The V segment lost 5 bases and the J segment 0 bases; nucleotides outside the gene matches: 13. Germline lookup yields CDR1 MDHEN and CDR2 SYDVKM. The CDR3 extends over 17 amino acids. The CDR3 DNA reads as TGTGCCAGCAGTAACCCTTCGACTAGCCTTAGCTCCTACGAGCAGTACGTC. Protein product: CASSNPSTSLSSYEQYV.

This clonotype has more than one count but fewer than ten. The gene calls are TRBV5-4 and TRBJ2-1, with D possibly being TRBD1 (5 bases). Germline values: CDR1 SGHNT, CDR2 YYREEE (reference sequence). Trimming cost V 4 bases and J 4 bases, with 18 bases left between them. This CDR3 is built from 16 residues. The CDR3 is CASSPPIGAVYNEQFF. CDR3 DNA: TGTGCCAGCAGCCCCCCTATTGGGGCAGTGTACAATGAGCAGTTCTTC.

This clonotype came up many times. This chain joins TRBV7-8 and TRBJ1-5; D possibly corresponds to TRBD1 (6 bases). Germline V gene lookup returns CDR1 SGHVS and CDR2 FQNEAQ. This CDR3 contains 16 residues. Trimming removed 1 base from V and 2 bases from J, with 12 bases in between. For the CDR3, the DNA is TGTGCCAGCAGCTTAGGGGGGGCCAGTCGCAATCAGCCCCAGCATTTT. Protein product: CASSLGGASRNQPQHF.

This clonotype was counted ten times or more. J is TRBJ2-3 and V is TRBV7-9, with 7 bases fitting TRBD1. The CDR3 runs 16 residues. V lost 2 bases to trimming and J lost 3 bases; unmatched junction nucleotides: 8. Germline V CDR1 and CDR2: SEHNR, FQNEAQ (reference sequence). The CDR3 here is CASSLTGAGLTDTQYF. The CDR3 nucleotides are TGTGCCAGCAGCTTAACAGGGGCCGGGTTAACAGATACGCAGTATTTT.

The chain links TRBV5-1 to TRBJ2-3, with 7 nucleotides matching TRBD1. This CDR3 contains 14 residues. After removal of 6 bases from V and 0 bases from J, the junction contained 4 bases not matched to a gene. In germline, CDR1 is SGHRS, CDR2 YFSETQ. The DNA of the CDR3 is TGCGCCAGCACCAGGGGGTCAAGCACAGATACGCAGTATTTT. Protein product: CASTRGSSTDTQYF. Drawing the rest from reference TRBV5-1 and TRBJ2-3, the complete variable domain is KAGVTQTPRYLIKTRGQQVTLSCSPISGHRSVSWYQQTPGQGLQFLFEYFSETQRNKGNFPGRFSGRQFSNSRSEMNVSTLELGDSALYLCASTRGSSTDTQYFGPGTRLTVL.

The CDR3 protein is CAISVVDTVGYNEQFF. Here the CDR3 DNA reads TGTGCCATCAGTGTGGTAGATACCGTCGGCTACAATGAGCAGTTCTTC. V and J are TRBV10-3 and TRBJ2-1; D not certain. This CDR3 comprises 16 residues. V dropped 4 bases and J dropped 3 bases, with 16 bases sitting between them. Germline CDR1 ENHRY, CDR2 SYGVKD.

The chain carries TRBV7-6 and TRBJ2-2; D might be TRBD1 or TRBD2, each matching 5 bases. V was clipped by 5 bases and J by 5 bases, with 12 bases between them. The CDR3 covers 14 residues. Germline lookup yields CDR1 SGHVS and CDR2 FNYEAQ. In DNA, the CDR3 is TGTGCCAGCAGCCCGAGAGGGGCGACCGGGGAGCTGTTTTTT. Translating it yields CASSPRGATGELFF.